Listed below are T cell receptor beta chains from one sample, sequenced in a study of blood T cell repertoires in COVID-19. TCRdb's table, derived via immunoSEQ multiplex PCR, lists solely in-frame clones and lacks some. Here the sample spans some 180,000 clones, roughly 76% being singletons. Sequenced input: peripheral blood. The receptors stem from a woman aged 40 to 50 with COVID-19, enrolled during active disease. Both conserved end residues are part of each CDR3.

v_gene	j_gene	CDR3aa
TRBV28	TRBJ1-2	CASSLQGRYTF
TRBV9	TRBJ1-1	CASSPGQPNTEAFF
TRBV7-9	TRBJ1-1	CASSFKNTEAFF
TRBV28	TRBJ2-3	CASSPASGSYPDTQYF
TRBV4-1	TRBJ1-6	CASSQGAGTSSPLHF
TRBV6-2/TRBV6-3	TRBJ2-3	CASSYPPVGARTDTQYF
TRBV6-5	TRBJ1-5	CASRDTSNQPQHF
TRBV5-1	TRBJ2-3	CASSLESGLSTDTQYF
TRBV5-1	TRBJ1-6	CASGTGNDSPLHF
TRBV15	TRBJ1-2	CATSTPGLINGYTF
TRBV9	TRBJ1-3	CASSGTPPGNTIYF
TRBV5-4	TRBJ1-1	CASNERVDTEAFF
TRBV7-9	TRBJ2-1	CASSPNSGDYNEQFF
TRBV3-1/TRBV3-2	TRBJ1-2	CASNNHRDRRYGYTF
TRBV5-6	TRBJ2-3	CASSLGGTSGTTDTQYF
TRBV30	TRBJ2-3	CAWRAGGATDTQYF
TRBV7-6	TRBJ1-2	CASSPRAGGGYGYTF